This T cell receptor (beta chain) was captured by sequencing in a study of Ad26.COV2.S vaccination and SARS-CoV-2 variants (dated by TCRdb to about 2021). With respect to the entire study: Donors in the vaccine arm were drawn from COV1001, a multicentre, randomized, double-blind, placebo-controlled phase I-IIa trial testing Ad26.COV2.S in healthy adults. Ad26.COV2.S was administered intramuscularly at 5 x 10^10 or 1 x 10^11 viral particles, either as a single shot or as two shots given 56 days apart. Investigators remained blinded to trial group allocation during experiments and outcome assessment. The TCR-sequenced set comprised approximately 30 samples: about 19 Ad26.COV2.S vaccine recipients, 5 placebo recipients and 8 SARS-CoV-2 convalescent individuals. The specificity and breadth of SARS-CoV-2-reactive T cell receptors after Ad26.COV2.S vaccination were assessed by TCRbeta repertoire sequencing. Participants in the trial were split at random into five groups of five each, receiving low-dose or high-dose Ad26.COV2.S once or twice, or else placebo on both occasions. Study-wide conclusions, independent of this receptor: According to the authors, total T cell responses may have been underestimated by the TCR breadth and depth analyses. Substantial breadth of spike-specific CD8+ and CD4+ T cell responses was reported after vaccination. Ad26.COV2.S recipients had higher spike-specific TCR breadth than placebo recipients (P = 0.0014). The study lacked the statistical power to compare responses across vaccine doses or regimens. Vaccine and placebo recipients had comparable non-spike TCR breadth, which fits with the vaccine containing only spike.

In the paper's terms, the treatment or condition label means: around 19 received Ad26.COV2.S at low or high dose, single or two shots; roughly 5 received placebo; per-sample allocation not given. For vaccine and placebo recipients, repertoires were sequenced using samples collected on day 63 after the first injection. Between 29 July and 7 August 2020, Cohort 1b enrolled 25 adults aged 18-55 years at one site in Boston, USA. Ad26.COV2.S was a replication-incompetent adenovirus type 26 vector expressing a prefusion-stabilized SARS-CoV-2 spike protein from the original Wuhan strain. TCRbeta CDR3 regions were sequenced with the immunoSEQ Assay. After extraction, genomic DNA underwent amplification by bias-controlled multiplex PCR, followed by high-throughput sequencing. For the original study's pipeline: To quantify the absolute abundance of each unique TCRbeta CDR3 region, sequences were collapsed and filtered. Usable DNA was measured by amplifying reference genes present in all nucleated cells, and TCRbeta template counts were normalized to that usable DNA to estimate T cell fraction. Repertoire TCRs were annotated as SARS-CoV-2-specific by exact matching of V gene, CDR3 amino acid sequence and J gene to a known reactive TCR set. MIRA supplied the reference SARS-CoV-2 TCR set, which was filtered for enrichment in COVID-19-positive ImmuneCODE repertoires so that public or cross-reactive TCRs were removed. Drawing on the MIRA antigens, annotated TCRs were analysed further at the level of specific ORF or position within ORF. Depth was the summed frequency of annotated unique rearrangements, while breadth was defined as annotated unique rearrangements over total unique productive rearrangements. Two-sided Wilcoxon rank-sum tests were used to compare TCR breadth between groups. TCRdb obtained this table from immuneACCESS and retained in-frame rearrangements with V and J assigned. These tables miss some clones; where compared with another copy, unresolved V genes account for less than half of the shortfall, and the remainder is unexplained. That table is the source of V, J and clone size, and D and trimming were worked out from the DNA. In all, the sample holds some 460,000 clones, and roughly nine tenths of those were seen once. The top ten clonotypes cover about 1.5% of the sample.

As concerns this clone: What this receptor recognizes is not known. The record has no base qualities; no much larger clone is one base away.

Specimen: peripheral blood, collected in a trial of Ad26.COV2.S vaccine versus placebo. The clonotype originates from a person aged 18-65 years who received the Ad26.COV2.S COVID-19 vaccine or a placebo.

The CDR3 reads CASSSFRGRANVLTF. The nucleotides are TGTGCCAGCAGCTCGTTCAGGGGTAGGGCCAACGTCCTGACTTTC. Here the chain combines TRBV11-2 and TRBJ2-6; the best D guess is TRBD1, with 6 bases matching. The CDR3 covers 15 residues, taking in both the cysteine and the phenylalanine. The sequence is cut down to CDR3 DNA, 45 bases in frame from base 1. V lost 4 bases and J lost 5 bases; the stretch between them is 12 bases long. CDR1 and CDR2 (SGHAT, FQNNGV) derive from the germline V gene.